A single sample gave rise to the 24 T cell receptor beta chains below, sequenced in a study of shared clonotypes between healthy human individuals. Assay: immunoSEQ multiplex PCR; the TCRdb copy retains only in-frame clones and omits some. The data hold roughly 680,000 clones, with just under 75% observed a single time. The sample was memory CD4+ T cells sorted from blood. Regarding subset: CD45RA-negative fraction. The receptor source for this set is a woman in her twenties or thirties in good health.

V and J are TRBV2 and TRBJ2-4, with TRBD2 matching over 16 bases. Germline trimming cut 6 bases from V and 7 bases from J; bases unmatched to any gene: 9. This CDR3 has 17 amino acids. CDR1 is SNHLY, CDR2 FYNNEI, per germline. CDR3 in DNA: TGTGCCAGCAGGGCCCTGGGGACTAGCGGGAGGGCGAACATTCAGTACTTC. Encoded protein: CASRALGTSGRANIQYF.

The CDR3 DNA sequence: TGTGCCAGCAGTCCGACGGGACAGAGTAATGAAAAACTGTTTTTT. The encoded protein is CASSPTGQSNEKLFF. V and J are TRBV28 and TRBJ1-4; TRBD1 matches 7 bases. This CDR3 is 15 amino acids long. Germline-derived CDR1 and CDR2 are MDHEN and SYDVKM. Unmatched junction bases numbered 7, after V lost 5 bases and J lost 4 bases.

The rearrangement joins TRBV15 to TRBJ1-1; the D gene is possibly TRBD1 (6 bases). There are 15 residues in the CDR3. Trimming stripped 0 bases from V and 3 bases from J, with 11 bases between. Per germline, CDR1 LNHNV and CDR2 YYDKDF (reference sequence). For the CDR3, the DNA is TGTGCCACCAGCAGAGAAGGGGGTCGGGACACTGAAGCTTTCTTT. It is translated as CATSREGGRDTEAFF.

Here the CDR3 DNA reads TGTGCCAGTAGGTTGACAGGGGACACTGAAGCTTTCTTT. As protein: CASRLTGDTEAFF. The chain couples TRBV19 to TRBJ1-1, with 8 bases fitting TRBD1. This CDR3 contains 13 residues. Trimming took 6 bases from V and 3 from J; bases not matched to a gene: 3. Looked up from germline, CDR1 is LNHDA and CDR2 is SQIVND (reference sequence).

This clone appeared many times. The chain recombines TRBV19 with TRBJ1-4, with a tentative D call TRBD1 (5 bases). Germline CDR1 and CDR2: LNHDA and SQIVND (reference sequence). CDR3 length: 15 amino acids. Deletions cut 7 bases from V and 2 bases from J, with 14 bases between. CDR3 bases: TGTGCCAGTAATCCGGGGGATTCGACTAATGAAAAACTGTTTTTT. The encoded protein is CASNPGDSTNEKLFF.

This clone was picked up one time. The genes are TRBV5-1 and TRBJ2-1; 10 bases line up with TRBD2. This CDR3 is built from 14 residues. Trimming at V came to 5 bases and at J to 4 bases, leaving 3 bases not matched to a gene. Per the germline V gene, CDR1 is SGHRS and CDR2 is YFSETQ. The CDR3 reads CASRELAGYNEQFF. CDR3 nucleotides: TGCGCCAGCAGGGAACTAGCGGGATACAATGAGCAGTTCTTC.

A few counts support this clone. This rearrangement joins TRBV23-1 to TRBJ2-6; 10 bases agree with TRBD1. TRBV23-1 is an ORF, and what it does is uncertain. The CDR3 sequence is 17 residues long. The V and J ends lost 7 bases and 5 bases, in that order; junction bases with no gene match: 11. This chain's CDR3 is CASICSDRGPRANVLTF. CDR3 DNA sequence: TGCGCCAGCATATGCAGTGACAGGGGGCCTAGGGCCAACGTCCTGACTTTC.

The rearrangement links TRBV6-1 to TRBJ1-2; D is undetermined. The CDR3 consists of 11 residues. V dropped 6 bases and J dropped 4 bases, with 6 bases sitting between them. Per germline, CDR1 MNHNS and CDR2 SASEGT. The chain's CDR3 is CASSEFYGYTF. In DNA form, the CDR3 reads TGTGCCAGCAGCGAATTCTATGGCTACACCTTC.

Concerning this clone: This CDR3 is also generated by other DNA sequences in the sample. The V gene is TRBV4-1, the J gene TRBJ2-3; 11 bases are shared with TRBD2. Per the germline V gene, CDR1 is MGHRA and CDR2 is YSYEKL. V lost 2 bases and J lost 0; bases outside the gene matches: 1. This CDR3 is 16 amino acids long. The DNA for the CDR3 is TGCGCCAGCAGCCAAAGGACTAGCGGGAGCACAGATACGCAGTATTTT. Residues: CASSQRTSGSTDTQYF.

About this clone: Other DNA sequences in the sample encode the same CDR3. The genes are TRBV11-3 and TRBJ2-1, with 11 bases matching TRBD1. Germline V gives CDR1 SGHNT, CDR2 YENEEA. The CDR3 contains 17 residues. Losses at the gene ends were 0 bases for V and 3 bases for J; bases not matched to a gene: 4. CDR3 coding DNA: TGTGCCAGCAGCTTAGATTCCGGGACAGGGGGCTACAATGAGCAGTTCTTC. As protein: CASSLDSGTGGYNEQFF.

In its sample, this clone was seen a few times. CDR3 nucleotides: TGTGCCAGCAGTTTAGGGGGTGTTCGCGAGACCCAGTACTTC. It specifies CASSLGGVRETQYF. The genes are TRBV28 and TRBJ2-5; D is perhaps TRBD1 or TRBD2 (5 bases each). The length of the CDR3 is 14 residues. The germline V and J ends were trimmed by 2 bases and 5 bases, with 12 bases remaining between them. Germline CDR1 MDHEN, CDR2 SYDVKM. The whole variable domain, remainder taken from reference TRBV28 and TRBJ2-5, is DVKVTQSSRYLVKRTGEKVFLECVQDMDHENMFWYRQDPGLGLRLIYFSYDVKMKEKGDIPEGYSVSREKKERFSLILESASTNQTSMYLCASSLGGVRETQYFGPGTRLLVL.

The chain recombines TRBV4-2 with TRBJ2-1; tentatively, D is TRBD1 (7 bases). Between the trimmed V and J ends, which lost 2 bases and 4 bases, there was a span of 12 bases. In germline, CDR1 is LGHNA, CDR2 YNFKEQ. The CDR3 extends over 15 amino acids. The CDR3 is CASSQFQGGYNEQFF. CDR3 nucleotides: TGTGCCAGCAGCCAATTTCAGGGGGGTTACAATGAGCAGTTCTTC.

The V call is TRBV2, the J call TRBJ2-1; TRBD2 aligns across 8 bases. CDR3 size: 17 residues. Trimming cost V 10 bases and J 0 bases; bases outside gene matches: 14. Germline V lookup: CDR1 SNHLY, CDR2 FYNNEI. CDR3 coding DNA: TGTGCCAACAAGAAGCTAGCGGGTAGGAGCTCCTACAATGAGCAGTTCTTC. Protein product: CANKKLAGRSSYNEQFF. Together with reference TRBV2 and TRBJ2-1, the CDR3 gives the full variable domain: EPEVTQTPSHQVTQMGQEVILRCVPISNHLYFYWYRQILGQKVEFLVSFYNNEISEKSEIFDDQFSVERPDGSNFTLKIRSTKLEDSAMYFCANKKLAGRSSYNEQFFGPGTRLTVL.

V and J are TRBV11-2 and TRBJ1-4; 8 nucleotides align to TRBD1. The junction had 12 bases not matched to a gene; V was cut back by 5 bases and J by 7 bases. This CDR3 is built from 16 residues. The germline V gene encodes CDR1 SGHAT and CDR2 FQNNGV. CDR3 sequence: CASSPNSGQGTEKLFF. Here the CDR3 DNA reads TGTGCCAGCAGCCCTAACAGCGGACAGGGCACTGAAAAACTGTTTTTT. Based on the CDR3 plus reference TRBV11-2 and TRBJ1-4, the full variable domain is EAGVAQSPRYKIIEKRQSVAFWCNPISGHATLYWYQQILGQGPKLLIQFQNNGVVDDSQLPKDRFSAERLKGVDSTLKIQPAKLEDSAVYLCASSPNSGQGTEKLFFGSGTQLSVL.

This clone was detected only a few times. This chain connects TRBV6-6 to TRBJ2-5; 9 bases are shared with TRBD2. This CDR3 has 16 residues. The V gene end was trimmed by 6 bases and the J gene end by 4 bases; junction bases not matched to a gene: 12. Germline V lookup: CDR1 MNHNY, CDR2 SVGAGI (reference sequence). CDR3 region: CASSVSGRLIGETQYF. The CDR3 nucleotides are TGTGCCAGCAGCGTTAGCGGGAGATTAATCGGAGAGACCCAGTACTTC.

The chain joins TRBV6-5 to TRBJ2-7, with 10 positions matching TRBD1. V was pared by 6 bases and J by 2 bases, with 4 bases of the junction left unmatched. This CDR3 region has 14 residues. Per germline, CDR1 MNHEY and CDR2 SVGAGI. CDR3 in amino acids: CASRGQGRAYEQYF. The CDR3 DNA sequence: TGTGCCAGCAGGGGACAGGGGAGGGCCTACGAGCAGTACTTC.

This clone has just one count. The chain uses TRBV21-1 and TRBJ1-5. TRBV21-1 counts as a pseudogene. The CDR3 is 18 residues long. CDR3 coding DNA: TGTGCCAGCAGCATCTCACCAGACTTTGAGCTTAGCAATCAGCCCCAGCATTTT. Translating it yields CASSISPDFELSNQPQHF.

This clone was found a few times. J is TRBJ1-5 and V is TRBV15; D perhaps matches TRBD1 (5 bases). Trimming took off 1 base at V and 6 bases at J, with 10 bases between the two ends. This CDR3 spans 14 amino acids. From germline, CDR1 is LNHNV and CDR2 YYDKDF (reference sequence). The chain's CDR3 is CATSRVERGQPQHF. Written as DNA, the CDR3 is TGTGCCACCAGCAGAGTGGAGAGGGGTCAGCCCCAGCATTTT.

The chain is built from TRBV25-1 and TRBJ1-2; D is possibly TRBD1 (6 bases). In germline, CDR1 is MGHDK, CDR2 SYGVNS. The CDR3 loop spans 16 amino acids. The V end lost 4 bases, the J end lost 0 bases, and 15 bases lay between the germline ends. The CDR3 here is CASSASRDTSNYGYTF. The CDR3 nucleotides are TGTGCCAGCAGTGCCTCCCGGGACACGTCTAACTATGGCTACACCTTC.

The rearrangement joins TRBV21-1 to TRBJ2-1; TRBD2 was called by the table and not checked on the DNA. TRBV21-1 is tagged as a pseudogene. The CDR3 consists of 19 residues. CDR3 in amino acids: CASSLDPRGASGRKDEQFF. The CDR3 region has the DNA TGTGCCAGCAGCCTCGACCCACGGGGCGCTAGCGGGAGAAAGGATGAGCAGTTCTTC.

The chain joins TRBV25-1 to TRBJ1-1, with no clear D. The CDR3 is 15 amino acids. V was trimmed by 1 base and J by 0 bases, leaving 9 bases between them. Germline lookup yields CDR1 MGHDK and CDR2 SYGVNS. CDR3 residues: CASSEFGVLNTEAFF. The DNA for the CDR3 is TGTGCCAGCAGTGAATTTGGGGTTCTGAACACTGAAGCTTTCTTT.

CDR3 coding DNA: TGTGCCTGGCAAACTCTACAGGGGTCTGGAAACACCATATATTTT. Protein sequence: CAWQTLQGSGNTIYF. This chain links TRBV30 with TRBJ1-3; 7 positions agree with TRBD1. CDR3 length: 15 amino acids. J gave up 1 base and V 5 bases, and 8 bases lay outside the gene matches. The V gene's germline CDR1 is GTSNPN and CDR2 SVGIG (reference sequence).

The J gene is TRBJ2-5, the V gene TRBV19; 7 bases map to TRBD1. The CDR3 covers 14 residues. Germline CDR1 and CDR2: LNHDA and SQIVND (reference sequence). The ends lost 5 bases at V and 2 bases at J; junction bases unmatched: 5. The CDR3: CASSDPGQQETQYF. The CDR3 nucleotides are TGTGCCAGTAGTGATCCGGGACAGCAAGAGACCCAGTACTTC.

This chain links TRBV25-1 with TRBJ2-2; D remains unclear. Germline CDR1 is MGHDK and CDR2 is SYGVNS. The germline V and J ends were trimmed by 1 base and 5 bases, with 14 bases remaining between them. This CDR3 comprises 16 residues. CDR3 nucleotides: TGTGCCAGCAGTGAATTTGGGAAAGGAGTTACCGGGGAGCTGTTTTTT. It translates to CASSEFGKGVTGELFF.